Below, one T cell receptor (beta chain) is given with its context. This clonotype was seen ten or more times. The antigen it binds to is not known. Base qualities are missing; no much larger clone stands one base away. This sample's treatment or condition label indicates: live attenuated yellow fever vaccine strain. Two biological replicates of bulk PBMCs were collected at each blood-draw timepoint. A standard Ficoll-Paque protocol was used to isolate PBMCs from peripheral blood. RNA was extracted with TriZol from bulk PBMCs, CD4 and CD8 fractions, and dextramer-positive and dextramer-negative fractions. Trimming removed 0 bases from V and 8 bases from J; the gene matches leave 6 bases unexplained. The CDR3 measures 16 amino acids from cysteine to phenylalanine. Just CDR3 DNA is preserved here, 48 bases in frame from base 1. The germline V gene yields SGHRS for CDR1 and YFSETQ for CDR2. The data originate from a study of T cells after yellow fever vaccination (dated by TCRdb to the late 2010s). Broadly, across the study: The SMART-Seq v4 Ultra Low Input RNA kit was used to prepare libraries from fractions with low cell numbers. Bulk PBMC replicates and cell subsets were isolated from blood drawn at multiple timepoints before and after both primary and secondary immunization. Two healthy male donors made up the cohort, one aged 18 to 30 years and the other aged 30 to 40 years. To follow T-cell clones before and after primary and booster YFV17D yellow fever vaccination, bulk TCR alpha and beta repertoires were sequenced over time.

TCRdb lists the instrument as Illumina NovaSeq 6000. TCR cDNA was synthesized by 5'RACE template switching, which introduced a universal primer site and unique molecular identifiers. Priming of cDNA synthesis was performed from both the TCR alpha and TCR beta constant segments. Library amplification involved two PCR steps, and the second step added sample barcodes and sequencing adapters. Sequencing of libraries was performed on Illumina HiSeq 2500 (2x100 bp) or NovaSeq (2x150 bp). On the authors' methods: Demultiplexing of reads and collapsing into UMI consensus sequences were performed with MIGEC, and V(D)J alignment was carried out with MiXCR. Vaccine-responding clonotypes were identified with edgeR using replicate PBMC samples, with FDR below 0.01 and a log2 fold change above 5 up to day 15 being required. CD4 or CD8 identity was assigned to each bulk clonotype according to whether the clonotype was present at higher abundance in the sequenced CD4 repertoire or the sequenced CD8 repertoire. TCRdb's own reprocessing of the public reads used fastp at Q25 and MiXCR and kept productive beta chains. Entries are consolidated by CDR3 protein sequence, retaining the most common genes and DNA. In this record, the V and J calls reflect TCRdb's handling and not the investigators' own analysis. Counted in this sample were some 320,000 distinct CDR3 sequences; 3.5% to 4.5% of them appeared once. The ten largest clones add up to roughly 21% of the sample.

The paper's findings and limits, for the study overall: After the booster, most of the clones that had expanded following primary vaccination were detected again (roughly 97% of CD4 and around 88% of CD8), which suggests that memory was broadly maintained. Computational filtering was required because FACS-sorted repertoires could contain abundant contaminating clonotypes from the bulk population. Because the study included only two donors, the extent to which the findings can be generalized is limited. A small fraction of clonotypes showed up in both the CD4 and CD8 compartments, probably as a result of convergent recombination. The secondary T-cell response was weaker than the primary response but faster, peaking on day 5 instead of day 15.

The sample in question was PBMCs, obtained 15 days after the yellow fever booster vaccination. This TCR was sampled from a man younger than 35 who received the YFV17D yellow fever vaccine. The chain links TRBV5-1 with TRBJ2-1, and TRBD2 matches 12 of the central bases. The DNA reads as follows: TGCGCCAGCAGCTTGGAACCTAGCGGGGGGGAAGATGAGCAGTTCTTC. The resulting protein is CASSLEPSGGEDEQFF.